These T cell receptor beta chains were read from a single sample in a study of CD4+ T cells in melanoma. Generated by immunoSEQ multiplex PCR, the TCRdb table keeps only in-frame clones and is missing some. The sample lists about 140,000 clones, nearly 95% occurring once. These receptors were obtained from a human donor with melanoma. Each CDR3 is given with its conserved first and last residue. A D gene is named only where the DNA matches it firmly. A clone size is listed for some rows: how often the clone was seen (once, few, many), or a class if it is expanded.

>TRBV5-6|NA|TRBJ1-2|NA
CASSLGTNYGYTF
TGTGCCAGCAGCTTGGGGACTAACTATGGCTACACCTTC
>TRBV25-1|NA|TRBJ1-2|TRBD1
CASSAAGTGTAARGYTF
TGTGCCAGCAGTGCCGCGGGGACCGGGACAGCAGCGCGTGGCTACACCTTC
>TRBV5-1|NA|TRBJ1-1|NA
CASSSFGQLNTEAFF
TGCGCCAGCAGCTCCTTCGGACAACTGAACACTGAAGCTTTCTTT
>TRBV11-2|NA|TRBJ1-3|NA
CASSSGRLLGNTIYF
TGTGCCAGCTCCTCCGGGAGGCTTTTGGGAAACACCATATATTTT
>TRBV5-6|NA|TRBJ2-5|NA
CASSLWGAQETQYF
TGTGCCAGCAGCTTGTGGGGGGCCCAAGAGACCCAGTACTTC
>TRBV5-4|NA|TRBJ1-1|NA
CASSLVGGQTEAFF
TGTGCCAGCAGCTTGGTTGGGGGGCAAACTGAAGCTTTCTTT
>TRBV7-3|NA|TRBJ2-2|NA
CASSSGTHGDGGTGELFF
TGTGCCAGCAGCTCCGGGACTCATGGCGATGGTGGCACCGGGGAGCTGTTTTTT
>TRBV6-1|NA|TRBJ2-7|TRBD2
CASSLTSGGAQYF
TGTGCCAGCAGTCTCACTAGCGGGGGAGCGCAGTACTTC
>TRBV5-1|NA|TRBJ2-5|TRBD2
CASSSGGGARETQYF
TGCGCCAGCAGCTCCGGCGGGGGGGCCCGAGAGACCCAGTACTTC
>TRBV5-1|NA|TRBJ2-5|TRBD2
CASSPGGTQETQYF
TGCGCCAGCAGCCCGGGGGGGACCCAAGAGACCCAGTACTTC
>TRBV27|NA|TRBJ2-3|NA
CASSLSRVDTQYF
TGTGCCAGCAGTTTATCACGTGTTGATACGCAGTATTTT
>TRBV5-5|few|TRBJ1-2|NA
CASSFGDYGYTF
TGTGCCAGCAGCTTTGGGGACTATGGCTACACCTTC
>TRBV19|NA|TRBJ2-7|TRBD1
CASRMGTGATYEQYF
TGTGCCAGTCGGATGGGGACAGGGGCGACCTACGAGCAGTACTTC
>TRBV6-5|few|TRBJ1-2|NA
CASSSRGTAVRLDYTF
TGTGCCAGCAGTTCCCGCGGGACGGCCGTGCGCTTAGACTACACCTTC
>TRBV5-1|few|TRBJ1-1|NA
CASSLIEAPRGAFF
TGCGCCAGCAGCTTAATTGAGGCCCCACGAGGAGCTTTCTTT
>TRBV6-1|NA|TRBJ1-6|NA
CASSTQGDTNSPLHF
TGTGCCAGCAGTACACAGGGAGATACTAATTCACCCCTCCACTTT
>TRBV9|NA|TRBJ1-1|NA
CASSSRVKGDTEAFF
TGTGCCAGCAGCTCTAGGGTAAAGGGGGACACTGAAGCTTTCTTT
>TRBV29-1|NA|TRBJ2-7|NA
CSVESPVQSAQYEQYF
TGCAGCGTTGAGAGTCCGGTCCAATCGGCGCAATACGAGCAGTACTTC
>TRBV5-6|NA|TRBJ1-1|NA
CASSLTGRNTEAFF
TGTGCCAGCAGCTTGACAGGGAGGAACACTGAAGCTTTCTTT
>TRBV19|NA|TRBJ1-1|NA
CASTERGTSTEAFF
TGTGCCAGTACTGAAAGGGGCACAAGCACTGAAGCTTTCTTT
>TRBV5-6|NA|TRBJ2-1|NA
CASSLRGVHNEQFF
TGTGCCAGCAGCCTCCGCGGGGTCCACAATGAGCAGTTCTTC
>TRBV9|NA|TRBJ2-1|NA
CASSVAYSGGSYNEQFF
TGTGCCAGCAGCGTAGCTTATAGTGGGGGCTCCTACAATGAGCAGTTCTTC
>TRBV11-2|NA|TRBJ1-4|TRBD1
CASSPRQGNEKLFF
TGTGCCAGCAGCCCCCGACAGGGCAATGAAAAACTGTTTTTT
>TRBV11-2|NA|TRBJ2-7|NA
CASSSGHFGAYEQYF
TGTGCCAGCAGCTCGGGACACTTTGGGGCCTACGAGCAGTACTTC
>TRBV4-1|NA|TRBJ2-5|NA
CASSPGTYSEETQYF
TGCGCCAGCAGCCCTGGGACCTACTCGGAGGAGACCCAGTACTTC
>TRBV4-2|NA|TRBJ2-7|NA
CASSHLPDDYEQYF
TGTGCCAGCAGCCACCTCCCGGATGACTACGAGCAGTACTTC
>TRBV6-1|NA|TRBJ1-5|TRBD1
CASSDAGQGPYSNQPQHF
TGTGCCAGCAGTGACGCGGGACAGGGCCCCTATAGCAATCAGCCCCAGCATTTT
>TRBV18|NA|TRBJ1-4|NA
CASSPNRGSGEKLFF
TGTGCCAGCTCACCGAATCGGGGTTCCGGGGAAAAACTGTTTTTT
>TRBV6-1|NA|TRBJ2-7|NA
CASSEVSFGGYEQYF
TGTGCCAGCAGTGAAGTTTCTTTCGGCGGCTACGAGCAGTACTTC
>TRBV5-4|NA|TRBJ2-3|TRBD1
CASSLDRGNTDTQYF
TGTGCCAGCAGCCTGGACAGGGGGAACACAGATACGCAGTATTTT
>TRBV27|NA|TRBJ1-1|TRBD1
CASSLWGQRDEAFF
TGTGCCAGCAGTTTATGGGGACAGCGAGACGAAGCTTTCTTT
>TRBV25-1|NA|TRBJ2-7|NA
CASDTYSYEQYF
TGTGCCAGCGACACCTACAGCTACGAGCAGTACTTC
>TRBV10-1|NA|TRBJ2-1|NA
CASGPGLNEQFF
TGCGCCAGCGGCCCGGGACTCAATGAGCAGTTCTTC
>TRBV4-1|NA|TRBJ1-5|NA
CASSQEKAGYQPQHF
TGCGCCAGCAGCCAAGAAAAAGCAGGGTATCAGCCCCAGCATTTT
>TRBV11-2|NA|TRBJ2-4|NA
CASSLIEGNIQYF
TGTGCCAGCAGCTTGATCGAGGGAAACATTCAGTACTTC
>TRBV9|NA|TRBJ1-1|TRBD1
CASSVYPGQNTEAFF
TGTGCCAGCAGCGTCTACCCGGGACAGAATACTGAAGCTTTCTTT
>TRBV10-3|NA|TRBJ1-6|NA
CAIRRELDNSPLHF
TGTGCCATCAGGAGGGAACTAGATAATTCACCCCTCCACTTT
>TRBV2|NA|TRBJ1-2|NA
CASTSAGGADYGYTF
TGTGCCAGCACCTCCGCGGGGGGGGCCGACTATGGCTACACCTTC
>TRBV27|once|TRBJ1-2|NA
CASSLGRTRYGYTF
TGTGCCAGCAGTCTCGGTCGGACCCGCTATGGCTACACCTTC
>TRBV6-5|NA|TRBJ2-3|NA
CASSYSNRVYDTQYF
TGTGCCAGCAGTTACTCGAACAGGGTCTACGATACGCAGTATTTT
>TRBV7-9|NA|TRBJ2-4|TRBD2
CASSPRGDIQYF
TGTGCCAGCAGCCCACGGGGGGACATTCAGTACTTC